This T cell receptor beta chain was recovered during a study of T cell responses to AZD1222 COVID-19 vaccine. Study-level results: Repertoires were obtained only post-peak T cell response. Most donors were white British, females outnumbered males, and clonal diversity was possibly underestimated.

Data came from immunoSEQ multiplex PCR; TCRdb stores just in-frame clones and leaves some out. This sample has 110,000 or so clones; more than 80% occur once, and the top ten carry approximately 5.1%. This clone was seen a single time. The antigen remains undetermined. The origin of this receptor is an adult in good health. This specimen consisted of peripheral blood, obtained on day 0 of AZD1222 vaccination.

DNA for the CDR3: TGTGCCAGTAAAATGGATACCACAGATACGCAGTATTTT. Translated: CASKMDTTDTQYF. This chain joins TRBV19 and TRBJ2-3; D call uncertain. Germline values: CDR1 LNHDA, CDR2 SQIVND (reference sequence). Trimming cost V 7 bases and J 2 bases, with 10 bases left between them. The CDR3 sequence is 13 residues long.